The present entry profiles one T cell receptor (beta chain) with its context. This clone occurred once. Its antigen is currently not known. Base qualities are not provided; no much larger clone lies one nucleotide away. The data were obtained in a study of shared clonotypes between healthy human individuals (dated by TCRdb to about 2020). With respect to the entire study: The cohort comprised two women and a few men aged 18 to 49 years. To estimate repertoire size and how much clonotypes are shared between individuals, the study performed deep sequencing of blood TCR repertoires from a few healthy adults. Each donor's leukapheresis produced roughly between roughly 0.85 and 10 billion PBMCs. For each donor, CD4 naive and CD4 memory were each given three plates, CD8 naive was given two plates, and CD8 memory was given one plate. To increase sequencing depth and limit assay-specific biases, TCR repertoire library preparation and sequencing were carried out by different laboratories using diverse techniques. What the study reported, not specific to this receptor: About 5% of naive CD4, 3.5% of naive CD8, 2.3% of memory CD4, and less than 0.45% of memory CD8 clonotypes were shared across a handful of donors. Pairwise subsampling indicated that sequencing depth was expected to affect the degree of clonotype sharing among donors. Even with the large sequencing depth, rarefaction of the sorted-subset datasets indicated that sequencing was incomplete. Sampling was limited to blood, and TCR repertoires in tissue likely differ from TCR repertoires in blood. Because the study included a small number of donors, the genetic and exposure-history diversity represented was limited. Compared with non-shared clonotypes, the clonotypes found in all four sorted-subset donors had higher generation probabilities. Estimated clonotype richness was generally larger for naive than for memory subsets.

V loses 4 bases of germline sequence and J loses 8 bases, and the interval between the two ends is 6 bases. Its CDR3 holds 10 amino acids, cysteine through phenylalanine. Only the CDR3 portion is preserved as DNA: 30 bases, with reading frame beginning at the first base. CDR1 DFQATT and CDR2 SNEGSKA are derived from the germline V gene (reference sequence). TCR CDR3 regions were amplified from genomic DNA by multiplex PCR using the deep immunoSEQ assay. Extracted genomic DNA from each cell subset was distributed evenly across all wells of several immunoSEQ 96-well plates, and each plate was treated as a replicate. For sorted subsets, each replicate PCR was loaded with 200 ng genomic DNA, equivalent to 30,000 or so T cell genomes. Purified libraries were quantified with a Qubit 3.0 fluorometer, sized on a Bioanalyzer 2100, and re-quantified with the KAPA Library Quantification kit. Each immunoSEQ 96-well plate was sequenced on its own single-read 150-cycle Illumina NextSeq 550 flow cell. The paper's data handling went like this. Because only junctional sequences without quality scores were contained in the immunoSEQ output, filtering matching that applied to full-length reads could not be performed. To assign V/J genes and CDR3, sequences were annotated against IMGT germline references using PyIR, a Python wrapper for IgBLAST v1.9. Any read was removed if the V/J assignment was weak (E-value above 1e-6), the CDR3 was missing, or the read contained stop codons, out-of-frame junctions, or ambiguous translated residues. V3J clonotypes were defined as sequences sharing the same inferred V gene, J gene, and CDR3 amino acid sequence. Percentage overlap between repertoires was calculated by dividing the number of shared unique clonotypes by the size of the smaller repertoire. Repertoire richness was assessed with RTK rarefaction, the Chao1 estimator, and Recon v2.1 estimates of unobserved clonotypes. Generation probabilities for all TCRbeta clonotypes obtained by the gDNA method from a few donors were computed using OLGA. Entries here come from immuneACCESS through TCRdb and include only in-frame sequences with V and J called. Some clones fail to appear in such tables; in the studies checked, an unresolved V gene covers under half of the shortfall, and the cause of the remainder is unknown. The DNA gave D and trimming, while V, J and clone size come from that table. For this sample there are over 1.5 million clones; about 98% appear just once. The top ten clonotypes cover about 0.45% of the sample.

Donors were healthy HIV-negative adults with no recently reported acute infections or vaccinations. All donors were Caucasian adults living in Nashville, Tennessee, USA. CD4+ T cells were enriched by magnetic negative selection, after which naive cells were positively selected on CD45RA and the negative fraction was taken as the memory subset. After blood collection by leukapheresis, PBMCs were isolated using Ficoll-Histopaque density gradient centrifugation and then cryopreserved in the vapor phase of liquid nitrogen. Analytical flow cytometry was used to check the purity and quantity of each magnetically sorted T cell population. Genomic DNA was isolated from every sorted fraction and measured by UV absorbance on a Nanodrop 2000c.

The chain uses TRBV20-1 and TRBJ2-1; the D segment cannot be called with confidence. The sequence was obtained from a man between 25 and 39 years old in good health. The sequenced sample consisted of naive CD4+ T cells sorted from blood. The cell subset or site label of this sample denotes: CD45RA+ positively selected. The DNA reads as follows: TGCAGTGCTACCGAGTATGAGCAGTTCTTC. Translated, it reads CSATEYEQFF.